This T cell receptor (beta chain) was identified in a study of early T cells in non-severe SARS-CoV-2 infection. Study at large: Chains were not paired, and sequencing was done on bulk RNA from unsorted whole blood.

This clonotype was seen many times. What it binds is unknown. V lost 3 bases, J lost 0 bases, and 11 bases lay in between. The CDR3 totals 15 residues. Germline V gene sequence: CDR1 ENHRY, CDR2 SYGVKD. General study results and limits: Sequences matched to VDJdb favored anti-spike CD8 responses, while private and CD4 specificities were missed.

MiXCR, applied by TCRdb to the 5' RACE reads, yields one record per CDR3 protein. The table has 50,000 to 60,000 distinct CDR3 sequences, roughly 9% seen once. This chain joins TRBV10-3 and TRBJ1-1, with a tentative D call TRBD1 (6 bases). The TCR originated in an adult who was a healthcare worker with PCR-confirmed SARS-CoV-2 infection or an uninfected control (not recorded which). The material sequenced was whole blood, taken at baseline. Written as DNA, the CDR3 is TGTGCCATCAGTGAAGTGGGACAACTGAACACTGAAGCTTTCTTT. Translation gives CAISEVGQLNTEAFF.